This T cell receptor (beta chain) was documented in a study of human T cells and chemical hapten exposure. Original methodology: There were a median of approximately 100,000 TCRs per sample, with a range from roughly 20,000 to 750,000. MiXCR was run by TCRdb on the RACE reads, yielding one entry per CDR3 protein. TCRdb's processing, not the authors' own work, is the source of the V and J calls. Seen here are some 380,000 distinct CDR3 sequences, around 5% observed once, and the top ten hold under 3%. This clonotype was counted at least ten times. Time point in this sample: patch test 1, 2 weeks after DPC sensitization. Treatment specified: therapeutic diphenylcyclopropenone sensitization with weekly scalp DPC. The study enrolled 18 to 70-year-old alopecia patients suitable for DPC. V shed 1 base and J shed 5 bases, with 9 bases lying between them. Germline V CDR1 and CDR2: SGHRS, YFSETQ. CDR3 length equals 14 residues.

The gene calls are TRBV5-1 and TRBJ2-2; possible D gene TRBD1, 6 bases. The clonotype comes from a woman between 45 and 65 years old with alopecia areata. Some clones in this sample may be carry-over from other donors' samples. The sequenced sample was whole blood, obtained in connection with sensitization to the hapten diphenylcyclopropenone (DPC). CDR3 sequence (DNA): TGCGCCAGCAGCTTGAACGGACAGACCGGGGAGCTGTTTTTT. The encoded protein is CASSLNGQTGELFF.